Below are 3 T cell receptor beta chains sequenced from a single sample in a study of blood T cell repertoires in COVID-19. Sequenced by immunoSEQ multiplex PCR; TCRdb stores in-frame clones only, minus some. The repertoire holds some 290,000 clones, with approximately 82% as singletons. The sample was peripheral blood. These receptors came from a man aged 55 to 70 who had recovered from COVID-19.

V and J are TRBV7-6 and TRBJ2-7, with 7 bases lining up with TRBD2. This CDR3 has 16 residues. The J segment lost 6 bases and the V segment lost 0 bases, leaving 11 bases of the junction unmatched. Germline assignment: CDR1 SGHVS and CDR2 FNYEAQ. The CDR3 here is CASSLASDSGPSEQYF. In nucleotides, the CDR3 is TGTGCCAGCAGCTTAGCGTCGGATAGCGGGCCGTCCGAGCAGTACTTC.

The V and J genes are TRBV6-2 or TRBV6-3 and TRBJ2-1; 10 positions agree with TRBD2. Germline trimming cut 1 base from V and 7 bases from J; bases unmatched to any gene: 4. The CDR3 is 15 amino acids. Germline V gene data show CDR1 as MNHEY and CDR2 as SVGEGT. In DNA, the CDR3 is TGTGCCAGCAGTTACTTGAGCGGGGGGGAAAATGAGCAGTTCTTC. This translates into CASSYLSGGENEQFF.

The rearrangement links TRBV11-2 to TRBJ2-2; 7 positions agree with TRBD2. V was clipped by 0 bases and J by 1 base; unmatched bases: 5. CDR1 SGHAT and CDR2 FQNNGV come from the germline V gene. This CDR3 region has 17 residues. For the CDR3, the DNA is TGTGCCAGCAGCTTAGAACGTGGGGGGGTGAACACCGGGGAGCTGTTTTTT. As protein: CASSLERGGVNTGELFF. Full variable domain (remainder filled in from reference TRBV11-2 and TRBJ2-2): EAGVAQSPRYKIIEKRQSVAFWCNPISGHATLYWYQQILGQGPKLLIQFQNNGVVDDSQLPKDRFSAERLKGVDSTLKIQPAKLEDSAVYLCASSLERGGVNTGELFFGEGSRLTVL.